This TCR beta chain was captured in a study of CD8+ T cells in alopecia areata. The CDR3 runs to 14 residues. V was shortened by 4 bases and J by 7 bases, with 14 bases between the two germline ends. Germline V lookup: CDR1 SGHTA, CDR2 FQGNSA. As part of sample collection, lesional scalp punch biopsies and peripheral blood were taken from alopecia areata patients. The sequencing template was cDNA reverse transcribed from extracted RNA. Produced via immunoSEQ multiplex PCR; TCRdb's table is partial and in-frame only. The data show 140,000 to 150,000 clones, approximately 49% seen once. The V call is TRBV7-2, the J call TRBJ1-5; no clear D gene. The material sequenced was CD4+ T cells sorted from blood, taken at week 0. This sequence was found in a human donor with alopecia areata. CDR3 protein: CASSSQLSGQPQHF. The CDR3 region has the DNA TGTGCCAGCAGCTCACAGTTGTCGGGACAGCCCCAGCATTTT.